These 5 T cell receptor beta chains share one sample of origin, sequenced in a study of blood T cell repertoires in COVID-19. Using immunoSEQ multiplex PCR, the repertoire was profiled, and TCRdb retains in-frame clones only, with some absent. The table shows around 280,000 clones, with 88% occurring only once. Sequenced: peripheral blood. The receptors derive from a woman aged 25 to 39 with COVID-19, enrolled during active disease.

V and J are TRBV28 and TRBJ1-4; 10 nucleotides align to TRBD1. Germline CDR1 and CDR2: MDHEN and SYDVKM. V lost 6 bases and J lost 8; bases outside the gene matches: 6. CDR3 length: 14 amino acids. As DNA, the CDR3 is TGTGCCAGCAGACCCGGGACAGGGGAGGAAAAACTGTTTTTT. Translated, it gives CASRPGTGEEKLFF.

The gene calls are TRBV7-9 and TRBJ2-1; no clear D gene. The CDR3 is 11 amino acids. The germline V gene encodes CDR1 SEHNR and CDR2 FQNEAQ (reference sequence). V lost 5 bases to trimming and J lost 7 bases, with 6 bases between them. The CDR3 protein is CASSERNEQFF. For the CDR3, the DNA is TGTGCCAGCAGCGAGAGGAATGAGCAGTTCTTC.

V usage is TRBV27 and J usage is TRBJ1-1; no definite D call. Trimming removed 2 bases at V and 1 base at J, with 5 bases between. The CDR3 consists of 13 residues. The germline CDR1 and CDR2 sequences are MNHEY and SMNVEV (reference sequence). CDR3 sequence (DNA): TGTGCCAGCAGTTTAGGCGGGAACACTGAAGCTTTCTTT. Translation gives CASSLGGNTEAFF.

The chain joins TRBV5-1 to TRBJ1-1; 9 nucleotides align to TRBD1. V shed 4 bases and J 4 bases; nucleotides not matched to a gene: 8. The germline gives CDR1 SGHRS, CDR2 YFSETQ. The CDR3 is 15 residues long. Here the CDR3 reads CASSLNRGRGTEAFF. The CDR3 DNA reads TGCGCCAGCAGCCTGAACAGGGGGCGAGGCACTGAAGCTTTCTTT.

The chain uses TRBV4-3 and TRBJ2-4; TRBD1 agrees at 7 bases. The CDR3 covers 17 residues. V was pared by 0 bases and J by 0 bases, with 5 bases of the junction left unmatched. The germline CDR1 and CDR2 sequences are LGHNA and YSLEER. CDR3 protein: CASSQDWDSLAKNIQYF. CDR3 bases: TGCGCCAGCAGCCAAGATTGGGACAGCCTAGCCAAAAACATTCAGTACTTC.